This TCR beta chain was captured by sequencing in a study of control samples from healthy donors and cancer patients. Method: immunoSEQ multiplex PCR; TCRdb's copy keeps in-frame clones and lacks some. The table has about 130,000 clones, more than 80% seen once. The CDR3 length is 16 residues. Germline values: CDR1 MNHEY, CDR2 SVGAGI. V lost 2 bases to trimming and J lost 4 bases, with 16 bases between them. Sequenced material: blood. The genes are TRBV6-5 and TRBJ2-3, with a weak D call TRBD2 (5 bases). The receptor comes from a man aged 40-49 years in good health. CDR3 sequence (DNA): TGTGCCAGCAGTTACGCGTTTGAGCTAGCAGCAGATACGCAGTATTTT. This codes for CASSYAFELAADTQYF.